This T cell receptor beta chain is from a study of T-cell reconstitution after alpha-beta-depleted transplantation in children. In its sample, this clonotype was seen many times. As it was prepared, the TCRbeta library received unique molecular identifiers. MiXCR was run by TCRdb on the PCR reads, yielding one entry per CDR3 protein. The sample lists roughly 400,000 distinct CDR3 sequences; roughly two fifths were seen once. The CDR3 has 14 residues. Germline CDR1 is SGHDT and CDR2 is YYEEEE. V trimming: 0 bases; J trimming: 6 bases; junction bases outside the gene matches: 6. This clonotype was obtained from a girl aged 2 to 9 with aplastic anemia, due to receive a stem cell transplant. This sequence joins TRBV5-6 and TRBJ2-7; 7 nucleotides align to TRBD1. Specimen: PBMCs, collected before TCRalphabeta/CD19-depleted stem cell transplant. The CDR3 reads CASSLERGRGEQYF. CDR3 bases: TGTGCCAGCAGCTTGGAAAGGGGGCGCGGCGAGCAGTACTTC.